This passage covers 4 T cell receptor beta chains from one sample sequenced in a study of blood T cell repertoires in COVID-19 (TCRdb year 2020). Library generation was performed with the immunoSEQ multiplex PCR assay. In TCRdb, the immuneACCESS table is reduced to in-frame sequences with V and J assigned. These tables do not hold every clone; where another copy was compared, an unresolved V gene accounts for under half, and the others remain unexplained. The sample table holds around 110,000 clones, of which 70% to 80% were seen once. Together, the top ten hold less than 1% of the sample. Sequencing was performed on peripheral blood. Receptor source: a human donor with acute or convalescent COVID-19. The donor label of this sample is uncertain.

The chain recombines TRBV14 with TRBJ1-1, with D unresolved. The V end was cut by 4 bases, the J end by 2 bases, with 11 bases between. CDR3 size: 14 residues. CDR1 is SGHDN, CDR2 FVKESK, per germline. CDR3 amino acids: CASSLLGANTEAFF. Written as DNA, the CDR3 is TGTGCCAGCAGCCTTCTGGGCGCAAACACTGAAGCTTTCTTT.

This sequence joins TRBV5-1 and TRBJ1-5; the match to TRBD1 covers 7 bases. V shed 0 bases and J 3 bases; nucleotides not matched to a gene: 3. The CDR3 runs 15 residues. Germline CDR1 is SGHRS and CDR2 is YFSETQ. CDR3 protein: CASSLGQGVNQPQHF. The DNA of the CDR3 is TGCGCCAGCAGCTTGGGGCAGGGGGTCAATCAGCCCCAGCATTTT.

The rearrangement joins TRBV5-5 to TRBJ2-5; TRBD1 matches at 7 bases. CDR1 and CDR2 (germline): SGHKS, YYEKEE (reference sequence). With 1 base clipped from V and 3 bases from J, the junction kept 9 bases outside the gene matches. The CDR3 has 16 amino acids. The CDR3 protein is CASSLTTGTAEETQYF. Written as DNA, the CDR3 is TGTGCCAGCAGCTTGACCACCGGGACAGCAGAAGAGACCCAGTACTTC.

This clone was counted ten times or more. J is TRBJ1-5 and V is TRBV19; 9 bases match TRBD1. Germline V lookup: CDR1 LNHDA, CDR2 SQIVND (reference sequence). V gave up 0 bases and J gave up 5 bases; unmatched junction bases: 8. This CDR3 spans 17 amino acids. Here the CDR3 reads CASSIEGTGYVYQPQHF. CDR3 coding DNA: TGTGCCAGTAGTATAGAGGGGACAGGGTACGTGTATCAGCCCCAGCATTTT.